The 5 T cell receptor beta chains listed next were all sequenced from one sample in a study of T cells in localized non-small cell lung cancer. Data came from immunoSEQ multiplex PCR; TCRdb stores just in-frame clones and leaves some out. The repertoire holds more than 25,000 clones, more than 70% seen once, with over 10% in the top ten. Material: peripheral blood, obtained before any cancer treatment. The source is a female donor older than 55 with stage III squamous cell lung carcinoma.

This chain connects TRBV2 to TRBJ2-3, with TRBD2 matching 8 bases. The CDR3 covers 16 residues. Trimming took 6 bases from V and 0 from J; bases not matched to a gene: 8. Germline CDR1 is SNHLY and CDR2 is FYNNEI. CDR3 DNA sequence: TGTGCCAGCAGCCCGGCGGCTAGCGGGAGCACAGATACGCAGTATTTT. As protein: CASSPAASGSTDTQYF.

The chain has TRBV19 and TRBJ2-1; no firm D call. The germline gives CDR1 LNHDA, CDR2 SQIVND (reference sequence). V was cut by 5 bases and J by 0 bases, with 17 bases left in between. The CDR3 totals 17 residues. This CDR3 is CASSRTPASSSYNEQFF. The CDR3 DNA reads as TGTGCCAGTAGTCGTACCCCAGCGTCGAGCTCCTACAATGAGCAGTTCTTC. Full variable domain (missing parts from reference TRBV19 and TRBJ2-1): DGGITQSPKYLFRKEGQNVTLSCEQNLNHDAMYWYRQDPGQGLRLIYYSQIVNDFQKGDIAEGYSVSREKKESFPLTVTSAQKNPTAFYLCASSRTPASSSYNEQFFGPGTRLTVL.

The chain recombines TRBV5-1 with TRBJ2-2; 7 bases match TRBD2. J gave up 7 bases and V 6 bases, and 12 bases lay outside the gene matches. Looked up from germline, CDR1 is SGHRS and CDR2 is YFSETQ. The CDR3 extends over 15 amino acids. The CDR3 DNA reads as TGCGCCAGCAAGGGAGGGTACCGGACGATCGGGGAGCTGTTTTTT. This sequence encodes CASKGGYRTIGELFF.

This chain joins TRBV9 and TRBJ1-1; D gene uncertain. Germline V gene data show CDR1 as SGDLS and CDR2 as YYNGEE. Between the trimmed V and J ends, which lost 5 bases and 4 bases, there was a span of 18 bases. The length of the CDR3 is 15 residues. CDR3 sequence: CASSITPQVGTEAFF. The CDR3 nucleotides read TGTGCCAGCAGTATAACCCCCCAGGTAGGCACTGAAGCTTTCTTT. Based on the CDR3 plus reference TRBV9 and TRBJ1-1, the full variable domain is DSGVTQTPKHLITATGQRVTLRCSPRSGDLSVYWYQQSLDQGLQFLIQYYNGEERAKGNILERFSAQQFPDLHSELNLSSLELGDSALYFCASSITPQVGTEAFFGQGTRLTVV.

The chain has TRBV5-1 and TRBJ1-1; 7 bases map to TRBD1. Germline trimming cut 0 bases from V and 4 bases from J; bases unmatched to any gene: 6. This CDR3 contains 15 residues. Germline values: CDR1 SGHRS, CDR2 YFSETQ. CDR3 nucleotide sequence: TGCGCCAGCAGCTTGGCAGTAGGGGGCGGCACTGAAGCTTTCTTT. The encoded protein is CASSLAVGGGTEAFF.